Listed here are 27 T cell receptor beta chains from one sample, sequenced in a study of shared clonotypes between healthy human individuals (dated by TCRdb to 2020 to 2022). The library was built by means of the immunoSEQ multiplex PCR assay. TCRdb mirrors the immuneACCESS table, restricted to in-frame sequences. Some clones are absent from its copies; in checked studies, under half trace to an unresolved V gene, and the reason for the others is unknown. The sample records some 1 million clones, about 70% of which are singletons. The ten largest clones capture over 1.3% of the sample. The specimen was memory CD4+ T cells sorted from blood. Sample cell subset or site, as interpreted from the label and publication: CD45RA-negative fraction. The receptors stem from a man younger than 35 in good health.

This rearrangement joins TRBV28 to TRBJ2-1; 7 bases align to TRBD1. The germline V gene has CDR1 MDHEN and CDR2 SYDVKM. V lost 6 bases to trimming and J lost 7 bases; unmatched junction nucleotides: 12. The CDR3 totals 15 residues. DNA for the CDR3: TGTGCCAGCAGCGGTTCGACAGGGAGAGTTAATGAGCAGTTCTTC. Its translation is CASSGSTGRVNEQFF.

This clone was detected many times. This chain links TRBV5-1 with TRBJ1-6, with unresolved D. The CDR3 has 15 amino acids. In germline, CDR1 is SGHRS, CDR2 YFSETQ. Trimming pared 5 bases from V and 4 bases from J, leaving 13 bases between. The CDR3 DNA sequence: TGCGCCAGCAGTTCCGCCGGGCCTTATAATTCACCCCTCCACTTT. It translates to CASSSAGPYNSPLHF. The full variable domain, with the rest looked up from reference TRBV5-1 and TRBJ1-6, is KAGVTQTPRYLIKTRGQQVTLSCSPISGHRSVSWYQQTPGQGLQFLFEYFSETQRNKGNFPGRFSGRQFSNSRSEMNVSTLELGDSALYLCASSSAGPYNSPLHFGNGTRLTVT.

The CDR3 spells CASSQDPWRGKGTDTQYF. The CDR3 bases are TGCGCCAGCAGCCAAGATCCTTGGAGGGGAAAGGGCACAGATACGCAGTATTTT. This rearrangement joins TRBV4-1 to TRBJ2-3; TRBD2 is a possible D gene (6 bases). This CDR3 is 18 amino acids long. Germline lookup yields CDR1 MGHRA and CDR2 YSYEKL. V shed 0 bases and J shed 1 base, with 17 bases lying between them.

This clone was detected only once. A much larger clone lies one base from this, so it may be a read error. The chain carries TRBV30 and TRBJ1-2; 12 bases are a match to TRBD1. J lost 7 bases, V lost 5 bases, and 8 bases had no gene match. This CDR3 region has 14 residues. Germline V CDR1 and CDR2: GTSNPN, SVGIG (reference sequence). CDR3 sequence reads: CAWGTGGGVRGYTF. In nucleotides, the CDR3 is TGTGCCTGGGGGACAGGGGGCGGTGTACGTGGCTACACCTTC.

The CDR3, as DNA: TGTGCCAGCAGCTTTGCACCGCAGGGGGCCTACGAGCAGTACTTC. It is translated as CASSFAPQGAYEQYF. The J gene is TRBJ2-7, the V gene TRBV5-4; 7 positions match TRBD1. Germline CDR1 reads SGHNT; CDR2 reads YYREEE (reference sequence). This CDR3 region has 15 residues. After removal of 2 bases from V and 2 bases from J, the junction contained 7 bases not matched to a gene.

This clone has only a few counts. V and J are TRBV7-9 and TRBJ1-6, with TRBD1 matching over 7 bases. J was trimmed by 6 bases and V by 1 base; bases with no gene match: 6. Germline V gives CDR1 SEHNR, CDR2 FQNEAQ (reference sequence). The CDR3 contains 16 residues. The CDR3 region has the DNA TGTGCCAGCAGCTTAGATTTGGGGACAGTTAATTCACCCCTCCACTTT. The encoded protein is CASSLDLGTVNSPLHF.

The chain links TRBV5-1 to TRBJ2-1; the match to TRBD1 covers 8 bases. This CDR3 contains 15 residues. Germline-derived CDR1 and CDR2 are SGHRS and YFSETQ. Losses at the gene ends were 4 bases for V and 4 bases for J; bases not matched to a gene: 7. The CDR3 nucleotides read TGCGCCAGCAGCAAGGACAGGGCCGGATACAATGAGCAGTTCTTC. Protein product: CASSKDRAGYNEQFF.

CDR3 DNA sequence: TGCGCCAGCAGCCAATTCCAATTAGGCGGAATTAGCACAGATACGCAGTATTTT. It specifies CASSQFQLGGISTDTQYF. The chain recombines TRBV4-3 with TRBJ2-3; no definite D call. With 2 bases removed from V and 0 bases from J, the gap between germline ends came to 18 bases. Per the germline V gene, CDR1 is LGHNA and CDR2 is YSLEER. The CDR3 is made up of 18 amino acids.

This clone was seen more than once but under ten times. This CDR3 is also generated by other DNA sequences in the sample. The chain uses TRBV7-8 and TRBJ1-3; D is perhaps TRBD1 (6 bases). V was clipped by 0 bases and J by 2 bases, with 8 bases between them. This CDR3 contains 15 residues. Germline loops: CDR1 SGHVS, CDR2 FQNEAQ. CDR3 DNA: TGTGCCAGCAGCTTAGCAGGGGGTACTGGAAACACCATATATTTT. It translates to CASSLAGGTGNTIYF.

The J gene is TRBJ2-6, the V gene TRBV5-1, with 10 nucleotides matching TRBD1. Germline V gene sequence: CDR1 SGHRS, CDR2 YFSETQ. This CDR3 region has 16 residues. V was clipped by 4 bases and J by 2 bases; unmatched bases: 3. The CDR3 loop reads CASSGQGVAGANVLTF. CDR3 coding DNA: TGCGCCAGCAGCGGACAGGGGGTCGCTGGGGCCAACGTCCTGACTTTC.

The rearrangement joins TRBV5-1 to TRBJ2-5, with 7 bases identical to TRBD1. Germline V lookup: CDR1 SGHRS, CDR2 YFSETQ. J gave up 1 base and V 3 bases, and 6 bases lay outside the gene matches. The length of the CDR3 is 15 residues. Written as DNA, the CDR3 is TGCGCCAGCAGCTGGGCGACAGGGCCCCAAGAGACCCAGTACTTC. Residues: CASSWATGPQETQYF.

The chain uses TRBV9 and TRBJ1-2; 10 bases are a match to TRBD1. This CDR3 has 15 amino acids. CDR1 and CDR2 (germline): SGDLS, YYNGEE. V lost 1 base and J lost 8; bases outside the gene matches: 8. CDR3 bases: TGTGCCAGCAGCGTACGAGACAGGGGGCTTGAGGGCTACACCTTC. It specifies CASSVRDRGLEGYTF.

Details on this clone: In the same sample, other DNA sequences code for this CDR3. The CDR3 DNA sequence: TGTGCCAGCAGCTTGCAGGGGGCCAACGTCCTGACTTTC. Its protein is CASSLQGANVLTF. The chain has TRBV7-9 and TRBJ2-6; D is unresolved. Deletions cut 3 bases from V and 4 bases from J, with 4 bases between. Germline V lookup: CDR1 SEHNR, CDR2 FQNEAQ (reference sequence). The CDR3 covers 13 residues.

The chain recombines TRBV5-1 with TRBJ2-1; possible D gene TRBD2, 7 bases. The CDR3 has 17 residues. With 0 bases removed from V and 0 bases from J, the gap between germline ends came to 13 bases. The V gene's germline CDR1 is SGHRS and CDR2 YFSETQ. CDR3 DNA: TGCGCCAGCAGCTTGGCCGGGGGGCTAGGCTCCTACAATGAGCAGTTCTTC. Protein: CASSLAGGLGSYNEQFF.

This chain connects TRBV2 to TRBJ2-1; 8 bases line up with TRBD1. Germline V CDR1 and CDR2: SNHLY, FYNNEI. J lost 8 bases, V lost 7 bases, and 7 bases had no gene match. This CDR3 comprises 13 residues. CDR3 amino acids: CASKETGDHEQFF. CDR3 in DNA: TGTGCCAGCAAGGAGACAGGGGATCATGAGCAGTTCTTC.

The V and J genes are TRBV18 and TRBJ2-4; D is possibly TRBD2 (5 bases). CDR3 length equals 17 residues. V lost 2 bases, J lost 0 bases, and 14 bases lay in between. CDR1 KGHSH and CDR2 LQKENI come from the germline V gene. CDR3 sequence reads: CASSPSGLVLAKNIQYF. CDR3 coding DNA: TGTGCCAGCTCACCATCTGGACTTGTCCTAGCCAAAAACATTCAGTACTTC.

The chain employs TRBV27 and TRBJ1-5; D is possibly TRBD1 (5 bases). Trimming pared 5 bases from V and 7 bases from J, leaving 12 bases between. The CDR3 sequence is 13 residues long. Germline CDR1 is MNHEY and CDR2 is SMNVEV (reference sequence). The CDR3, as DNA: TGTGCCAGCAGTGGGACCGAGGGACAGCCCCAGCATTTT. Translation: CASSGTEGQPQHF.

V usage is TRBV6-1 and J usage is TRBJ2-2, with a weak D call TRBD1 (5 bases). The length of the CDR3 is 13 residues. V dropped 3 bases and J dropped 9 bases, with 11 bases sitting between them. Germline CDR1 reads MNHNS; CDR2 reads SASEGT. CDR3: CASSDPTARELFF. Here the CDR3 DNA reads TGTGCCAGCAGTGACCCGACAGCGAGGGAGCTGTTTTTT.

The chain links TRBV4-2 to TRBJ1-1; D unclear. Trimming removed 1 base at V and 0 bases at J, with 6 bases between. Per the germline V gene, CDR1 is LGHNA and CDR2 is YNFKEQ. The CDR3 spans 14 residues. The CDR3 bases are TGTGCCAGCAGCCAAGGTCCGGTGAACACTGAAGCTTTCTTT. Its translation is CASSQGPVNTEAFF.

The CDR3 DNA reads as TGTGCCAGCAGTTGGGGGACACTAAACTATGGCTACACCTTC. Encoded protein: CASSWGTLNYGYTF. This chain uses TRBV6-6 with TRBJ1-2, with D perhaps matching TRBD1 (6 bases). The ends were cut back, 4 bases at V and 2 bases at J, with 11 bases in the middle. CDR3 length: 14 residues. CDR1 is MNHNY, CDR2 SVGAGI, per germline (reference sequence).

The chain employs TRBV5-5 and TRBJ1-2, with 7 bases fitting TRBD1. Germline V gene sequence: CDR1 SGHKS, CDR2 YYEKEE (reference sequence). The CDR3 is 15 amino acids. The ends lost 6 bases at V and 4 bases at J; junction bases unmatched: 12. DNA for the CDR3: TGTGCCAGCACCTACAGAGACAGGGAACGCTATGGCTACACCTTC. It encodes CASTYRDRERYGYTF.

Of note for this clone: This specimen includes other DNA sequences encoding the same CDR3. The rearrangement joins TRBV18 to TRBJ2-7; D might be TRBD2 (5 bases). V lost 2 bases and J 1 base, leaving 9 bases between the germline ends. The CDR3 sequence is 14 residues long. The germline V gene encodes CDR1 KGHSH and CDR2 LQKENI. CDR3 in amino acids: CASSPETGSYEQYF. The CDR3 bases are TGTGCCAGCTCACCAGAAACGGGATCCTACGAGCAGTACTTC.

The V gene is TRBV11-2, the J gene TRBJ2-5; 8 nucleotides line up with TRBD2. The V gene's germline CDR1 is SGHAT and CDR2 FQNNGV. Losses at the gene ends were 0 bases for V and 4 bases for J; bases not matched to a gene: 4. The CDR3 is 15 amino acids. The CDR3 protein is CASSLDGTSSETQYF. CDR3 nucleotide sequence: TGTGCCAGCAGCTTAGACGGGACTAGTTCAGAGACCCAGTACTTC.

The V call is TRBV7-4, the J call TRBJ2-5; D tentatively reads TRBD1 or TRBD2 (5 bases each). Matching the DNA end better, TRBJ2-7 makes the J call doubtful. The CDR3 spans 14 residues. Germline V lookup: CDR1 SGHVT, CDR2 SQSDAQ. The CDR3, as DNA: TGTGCCAGTCGTCCCCGGGACGCCGACTACGAGCAGTACTTC. As protein: CASRPRDADYEQYF.

The rearrangement uses TRBV29-1 and TRBJ2-7; no reliable D call. With 5 bases removed from V and 0 bases from J, the gap between germline ends came to 11 bases. Germline-derived CDR1 and CDR2 are SQVTM and ANQGSEA. CDR3 length equals 13 residues. The CDR3 region is CSVKKNNSYEQYF. CDR3 bases: TGCAGCGTTAAGAAGAACAACTCCTACGAGCAGTACTTC.

The table lists this clone with a few counts. The sample has other DNA sequences that encode this CDR3 too. V gene TRBV2 combines with J gene TRBJ2-7, with a weak D call TRBD1 (5 bases). V shed 3 bases and J shed 2 bases, with 8 bases lying between them. The CDR3 has 13 amino acids. Germline-derived CDR1 and CDR2 are SNHLY and FYNNEI. The CDR3 sequence: CASSDQGTYEQYF. CDR3 DNA: TGTGCCAGCAGTGATCAGGGAACCTACGAGCAGTACTTC.

There are many counts of this clone. The chain recombines TRBV9 with TRBJ1-3; tentatively, D is TRBD1 (5 bases). The CDR3 runs 15 residues. V shed 3 bases and J shed 0 bases, with 10 bases lying between them. CDR1 SGDLS and CDR2 YYNGEE come from the germline V gene. The CDR3 sequence is CASSALRDSGNTIYF. The CDR3 region has the DNA TGTGCCAGCAGCGCCCTCAGGGACTCTGGAAACACCATATATTTT.